A single sample gave rise to the 8 T cell receptor beta chains below, sequenced in a study of T cell responses to AZD1222 COVID-19 vaccine. The protocol was immunoSEQ multiplex PCR, while the TCRdb copy is restricted to in-frame clones and leaves out a portion. The data show tens of thousands of clones, with roughly nine tenths seen just once and 45% held by the top ten. The source material was peripheral blood, sampled on day 0 of AZD1222 vaccination. These receptors all stem from an adult in good health.

The V call is TRBV9, the J call TRBJ2-3, with D maybe TRBD1 (7 bases). The CDR3 is 16 residues long. CDR1 is SGDLS, CDR2 YYNGEE, per germline. Trimming took off 4 bases at V and 6 bases at J, with 21 bases between the two ends. The CDR3 sequence: CASSPSAGGGWDTQYF. The CDR3 nucleotides are TGTGCCAGCAGCCCGTCCGCAGGGGGAGGATGGGATACGCAGTATTTT.

This chain connects TRBV29-1 to TRBJ2-7; 7 bases are a match to TRBD1. The CDR3 has 12 residues. Germline loops: CDR1 SQVTM, CDR2 ANQGSEA. Germline trimming cut 8 bases from V and 3 bases from J; bases unmatched to any gene: 7. The CDR3 region is CSYRRGLYEQYF. CDR3 nucleotide sequence: TGCAGCTACCGTAGGGGGCTCTACGAGCAGTACTTC.

V usage is TRBV20-1 and J usage is TRBJ1-6; D is perhaps TRBD1 (5 bases). The CDR3 totals 15 residues. V gave up 3 bases and J gave up 7 bases, with 16 bases separating them. Germline V lookup: CDR1 DFQATT, CDR2 SNEGSKA (reference sequence). The CDR3 loop reads CSASMVGVGNSPLHF. In nucleotides, the CDR3 is TGCAGTGCTAGTATGGTGGGGGTAGGGAATTCACCCCTCCACTTT.

The DNA of the CDR3 is TGTGCCAGCTCCCAGCCCACCGTTAACTATGGCTACACCTTC. It translates to CASSQPTVNYGYTF. The chain has TRBV4-2 and TRBJ1-2; D ambiguous. The length of the CDR3 is 14 residues. CDR1 is LGHNA and CDR2 is YNFKEQ in the germline V gene. Trimming cost V 8 bases and J 1 base, with 14 bases left between them.

The chain uses TRBV18 and TRBJ2-7, with 7 bases aligning to TRBD2. The CDR3 is made up of 13 amino acids. Unmatched junction bases numbered 5, after V lost 3 bases and J lost 6 bases. Germline CDR1 is KGHSH and CDR2 is LQKENI. The CDR3 DNA follows: TGTGCCAGCTCACCGGCTAGCGGTGGCGAGCAGTACTTC. It translates to CASSPASGGEQYF.

The CDR3 region has the DNA TGTGCCAGTACCCTTGGGAGCTCCTATAATTCACCCCTCCACTTT. The encoded protein is CASTLGSSYNSPLHF. This chain joins TRBV19 and TRBJ1-6; unclear D gene. V shed 7 bases and J shed 0 bases, with 10 bases lying between them. Germline assignment: CDR1 LNHDA and CDR2 SQIVND (reference sequence). This CDR3 has 15 amino acids.

The DNA for the CDR3 is TGCAGTGCTAGTGGGGGGATTTTCGAGCAGTACTTC. Translation: CSASGGIFEQYF. The V gene is TRBV20-1, the J gene TRBJ2-7; D is perhaps TRBD2 (6 bases). Germline CDR1 reads DFQATT; CDR2 reads SNEGSKA (reference sequence). Trimming removed 3 bases at V and 6 bases at J, with 12 bases between. This CDR3 comprises 12 residues.

V and J are TRBV5-1 and TRBJ2-5, with D maybe TRBD2 (7 bases). Trimming stripped 4 bases from V and 1 base from J, with 20 bases between. CDR3 length: 17 amino acids. CDR1 is SGHRS and CDR2 is YFSETQ in the germline V gene. The CDR3 DNA reads as TGCGCCAGCAGCGATACAGGGAGGGGGGACTCCCAAGAGACCCAGTACTTC. It is translated as CASSDTGRGDSQETQYF.